The rows below give T cell receptor beta chains drawn from one sample of a study of T-cell memory formation after mild COVID-19. TCRdb analysed the 5' RACE reads with MiXCR anew, one entry per CDR3 protein. The sample consists of roughly 510,000 distinct CDR3 sequences, roughly 17% of them appearing once. The sequencing sample was made of PBMCs or a T cell subset sorted from them (not recorded which). Receptors originate from an adult woman who had mild COVID-19 (a few samples of this study predate the infection). Cell type and time point are not known. Each CDR3 is given with its conserved first and last residue. The D gene is left open where the match is weak. Only some rows state a clone size, as once, few, many or a class for expanded clones.

CDR3aa: CASSFGTGKGNTIYF; CDR3nt: TGTGCCAGCAGCTTTGGGACAGGGAAGGGAAACACCATATATTTT; j_gene: TRBJ1-3; d_gene: TRBD1; abundance: many; v_gene: TRBV7-2
CDR3aa: CASSLQRDLSYEQYF; CDR3nt: TGTGCCAGCAGTTTACAGCGGGACCTATCCTACGAGCAGTACTTC; j_gene: TRBJ2-7; d_gene: TRBD2; abundance: few; v_gene: TRBV12-3/TRBV12-4
CDR3aa: CSARSLEGGVRTDTQYF; CDR3nt: TGCAGTGCTAGATCCCTTGAAGGGGGCGTTCGCACAGATACGCAGTATTTT; j_gene: TRBJ2-3; d_gene: TRBD1; abundance: NA; v_gene: TRBV20-1
CDR3aa: CASSAPQQGSTEAFF; CDR3nt: TGCGCCAGCAGCGCGCCCCAACAGGGGAGCACTGAAGCTTTCTTT; j_gene: TRBJ1-1; d_gene: TRBD1; abundance: few; v_gene: TRBV5-1
CDR3aa: CASSPPSGRKGETQYF; CDR3nt: TGTGCCAGCAGCCCTCCAAGCGGGAGAAAAGGGGAGACCCAGTACTTC; j_gene: TRBJ2-5; d_gene: TRBD2; abundance: NA; v_gene: TRBV7-9
CDR3aa: CSAEYSGTYEQYF; CDR3nt: TGCAGTGCCGAGTACAGTGGTACCTACGAGCAGTACTTC; j_gene: TRBJ2-7; d_gene: NA; abundance: few; v_gene: TRBV20-1
CDR3aa: CASRGGAFYEQYF; CDR3nt: TGTGCCAGCAGGGGGGGGGCTTTCTACGAGCAGTACTTC; j_gene: TRBJ2-7; d_gene: NA; abundance: NA; v_gene: TRBV12-3/TRBV12-4
CDR3aa: CASSFGTLNNNEQFF; CDR3nt: TGTGCCAGCAGCTTTGGGACTCTTAATAACAATGAGCAGTTCTTC; j_gene: TRBJ2-1; d_gene: NA; abundance: few; v_gene: TRBV12-3/TRBV12-4
CDR3aa: CASSLRGARNEQFF; CDR3nt: TGTGCCAGCAGCCTCCGAGGGGCGCGGAATGAGCAGTTCTTC; j_gene: TRBJ2-1; d_gene: NA; abundance: few; v_gene: TRBV5-6
CDR3aa: CASRRDNNEQFF; CDR3nt: TGTGCCAGCAGGCGGGACAACAATGAGCAGTTCTTC; j_gene: TRBJ2-1; d_gene: NA; abundance: NA; v_gene: TRBV9
CDR3aa: CASSGNDRDGETQYF; CDR3nt: TGTGCCAGCAGTGGGAACGACAGGGACGGAGAGACCCAGTACTTC; j_gene: TRBJ2-5; d_gene: TRBD1; abundance: NA; v_gene: TRBV27
CDR3aa: CASMTASTDTQYF; CDR3nt: TGTGCCAGCATGACTGCGAGCACAGATACGCAGTATTTT; j_gene: TRBJ2-3; d_gene: NA; abundance: NA; v_gene: TRBV21-1
CDR3aa: CAIKTQGAVTEAFF; CDR3nt: TGTGCCATCAAGACGCAGGGGGCTGTAACTGAAGCTTTCTTT; j_gene: TRBJ1-1; d_gene: TRBD1; abundance: NA; v_gene: TRBV10-3
CDR3aa: CSARGTGAINTGELFF; CDR3nt: TGCAGTGCTAGAGGCACGGGGGCTATTAACACCGGGGAGCTGTTTTTT; j_gene: TRBJ2-2; d_gene: NA; abundance: NA; v_gene: TRBV20-1